What follows are 9 T cell receptor beta chains derived from one specimen sequenced in a study of prognosis after radiotherapy for stage I lung cancer. Multiplex PCR in two rounds served to amplify TCR beta CDR3 from genomic DNA. Specific primers for each TRBV and TRBJ gene were what first-round PCR used. TCRdb re-called the multiplex PCR reads with MiXCR, one entry per CDR3 protein. The sample records roughly 20,000 distinct CDR3 sequences, around 50% being singletons. The source material was PBMCs, sampled before or after stereotactic body radiation therapy (not recorded which). The receptors come from a donor over 45 with non-small cell lung cancer.

This clonotype showed up many times. This chain uses TRBV7-3 with TRBJ2-3, with TRBD2 matching over 7 bases. Trimming at V came to 5 bases and at J to 3 bases, leaving 11 bases not matched to a gene. The V gene's germline CDR1 is SGHTA and CDR2 FQGTGA. CDR3 length: 16 amino acids. The CDR3 protein is CASSPGEGGPTDTQYF. CDR3 nucleotide sequence: TGTGCCAGCAGCCCGGGGGAGGGAGGGCCAACAGATACGCAGTATTTT.

The chain uses TRBV6-4 and TRBJ2-5, with 14 bases matching TRBD2. Losses at the gene ends were 9 bases for V and 5 bases for J; bases not matched to a gene: 14. CDR1 MRHNA and CDR2 SNTAGT come from the germline V gene. This CDR3 is built from 17 residues. The CDR3 sequence is CARLKPGLAGVEETQYF. The CDR3, as DNA: TGTGCCAGACTTAAACCGGGACTAGCGGGAGTAGAGGAGACCCAGTACTTC.

CDR3 loop: CASSLVANAASYEQYF. The CDR3, as DNA: TGTGCCAGCAGCTTAGTTGCGAACGCAGCGTCCTACGAGCAGTACTTC. The chain has TRBV7-9 and TRBJ2-7; D gene unclear. V lost 1 base and J 1 base, leaving 14 bases between the germline ends. The CDR3 is made up of 16 amino acids. Germline CDR1 SEHNR, CDR2 FQNEAQ (reference sequence).

The chain couples TRBV19 to TRBJ1-5; D possibly corresponds to TRBD1 (5 bases). Trimming left V 6 bases short and J 13 bases short, with 13 bases between. The CDR3 length is 11 residues. Looked up from germline, CDR1 is LNHDA and CDR2 is SQIVND (reference sequence). CDR3 bases: TGTGCCAGTAGATGGGGCCTCGATCAGCATTTT. This encodes CASRWGLDQHF. The full variable domain, completed using reference TRBV19 and TRBJ1-5, is DGGITQSPKYLFRKEGQNVTLSCEQNLNHDAMYWYRQDPGQGLRLIYYSQIVNDFQKGDIAEGYSVSREKKESFPLTVTSAQKNPTAFYLCASRWGLDQHFGDGTRLSIL.

This clonotype is medium-sized by share. This chain connects TRBV2 to TRBJ2-1; D is possibly TRBD2 (6 bases). The CDR3 runs 12 residues. V shed 6 bases and J shed 12 bases, with 15 bases lying between them. Germline loops: CDR1 SNHLY, CDR2 FYNNEI. CDR3 residues: CASSQLAFGQFF. The CDR3 DNA sequence: TGTGCCAGCAGCCAACTAGCTTTTGGGCAGTTCTTC.

This sequence joins TRBV2 and TRBJ2-3; 11 bases align to TRBD2. Trimming took 8 bases from V and 0 from J; bases not matched to a gene: 16. Germline CDR1 and CDR2: SNHLY and FYNNEI. The CDR3 is made up of 19 amino acids. The CDR3 region has the DNA TGTGCCAGCGGGACCCGACCTGGACTAGCGGGTTCTAGCACAGATACGCAGTATTTT. It specifies CASGTRPGLAGSSTDTQYF.

The V call is TRBV15, the J call TRBJ2-5, with no clear D. Per the germline V gene, CDR1 is LNHNV and CDR2 is YYDKDF (reference sequence). V lost 4 bases to trimming and J lost 4 bases, with 19 bases between them. The CDR3 runs to 16 residues. The CDR3 DNA is TGTGCCACCAGCATCCCCGATTGCCTAGATTTAGAGACCCAGTACTTC. Protein product: CATSIPDCLDLETQYF.

The chain has TRBV27 and TRBJ2-5, with D possibly matching TRBD2 (6 bases). CDR3 length: 18 amino acids. Germline lookup yields CDR1 MNHEY and CDR2 SMNVEV (reference sequence). Trimming cost V 2 bases and J 5 bases, with 24 bases left between them. The CDR3 here is CASSLGAGGPLGWETQYF. Here the CDR3 DNA reads TGTGCCAGCAGTTTAGGAGCTGGAGGGCCGTTGGGGTGGGAGACCCAGTACTTC.

The gene calls are TRBV12-3 or TRBV12-4 and TRBJ2-5; the match to TRBD1 covers 9 bases. Trimming cost V 7 bases and J 5 bases; bases outside gene matches: 8. This CDR3 has 14 amino acids. The CDR3 region is CASTPTGGRETQYF. CDR3 DNA sequence: TGTGCCAGCACTCCCACAGGGGGCCGTGAGACCCAGTACTTC.